The T cell receptor beta chain described here comes from a study of CD8 T cells in ankylosing spondylitis. Notes on the study in general: Matched synovial fluid from ankylosing spondylitis patients was reported to be enriched for disease-linked clones. The study identified a TCR beta motif of under ten highly homologous variants that appeared characteristic of ankylosing spondylitis blood.

This clonotype was detected ten times or more. The antigen remains unidentified. The V end was cut by 2 bases, the J end by 5 bases, with 12 bases between. The CDR3 consists of 14 residues. Germline values: CDR1 LGHNA, CDR2 YSLEER. TCRdb re-called the 5' RACE reads through MiXCR, storing one row per CDR3 protein. The table shows around 490,000 distinct CDR3 sequences, with roughly 5% occurring only once. The sequenced material came from blood, either unsorted or a sorted T cell fraction (not recorded which). The sequence was collected from a male donor with ankylosing spondylitis. This chain connects TRBV4-3 to TRBJ1-2; D uncertain. The CDR3 region has the DNA TGCGCCAGCAGCCAAAACTATGGTCCGTATGGCTACACCTTC. Translation: CASSQNYGPYGYTF.